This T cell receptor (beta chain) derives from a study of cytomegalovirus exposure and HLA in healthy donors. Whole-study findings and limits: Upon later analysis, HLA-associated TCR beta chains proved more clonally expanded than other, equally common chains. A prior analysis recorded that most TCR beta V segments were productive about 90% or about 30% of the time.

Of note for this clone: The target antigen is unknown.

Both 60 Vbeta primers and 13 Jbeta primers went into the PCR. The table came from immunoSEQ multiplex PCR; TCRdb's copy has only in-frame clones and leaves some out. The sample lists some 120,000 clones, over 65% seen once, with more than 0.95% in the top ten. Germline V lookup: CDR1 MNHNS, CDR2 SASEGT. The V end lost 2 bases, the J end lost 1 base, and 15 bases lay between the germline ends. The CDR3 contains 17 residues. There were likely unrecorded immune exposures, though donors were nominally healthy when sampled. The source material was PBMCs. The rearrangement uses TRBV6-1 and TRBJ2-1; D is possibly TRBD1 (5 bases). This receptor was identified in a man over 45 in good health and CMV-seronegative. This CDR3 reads CASSELVWGGSYNEQFF. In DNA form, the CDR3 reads TGTGCCAGCAGTGAATTGGTGTGGGGCGGATCCTACAATGAGCAGTTCTTC.